Listed here are 20 T cell receptor beta chains from one sample, sequenced in a study of neurological immune-mediated disorders. TCRdb independently ran MiXCR on the 5' RACE reads; one entry per CDR3 protein. In the table there are about 70,000 distinct CDR3 sequences, 2.5% to 4% of which are singletons. Sequenced: PBMCs. Receptor source: a woman aged 45-65 years with multiple sclerosis.

This clonotype was picked up many times. The chain joins TRBV20-1 to TRBJ1-1, with unresolved D. Germline CDR1 reads DFQATT; CDR2 reads SNEGSKA (reference sequence). Trimming removed 3 bases from V and 0 bases from J, with 17 bases in between. The CDR3 consists of 16 residues. In DNA form, the CDR3 reads TGCAGTGCTAGCATACTAGGGAGGATGCTGAACACTGAAGCTTTCTTT. As protein: CSASILGRMLNTEAFF.

In its sample, this clonotype was seen many times. The genes are TRBV20-1 and TRBJ2-3, with TRBD2 identical over 11 bases. J gave up 4 bases and V 0 bases, and 12 bases lay outside the gene matches. The CDR3 extends over 18 amino acids. Looked up from germline, CDR1 is DFQATT and CDR2 is SNEGSKA (reference sequence). CDR3 DNA: TGCAGTGCTAGAGATGGTGGTAGCGGGGGGGTCGTAGCAGATACGCAGTATTTT. Translated, it gives CSARDGGSGGVVADTQYF.

This clonotype has at least ten counts. This chain connects TRBV7-2 to TRBJ2-5; 11 positions agree with TRBD2. This CDR3 has 14 residues. Germline lookup yields CDR1 SGHTA and CDR2 FQGNSA. Trimming removed 3 bases from V and 4 bases from J; junction bases left unmatched: 1. The CDR3 reads CASSFGLAGETQYF. The CDR3 DNA reads as TGTGCCAGCAGCTTTGGACTAGCGGGAGAGACCCAGTACTTC.

The J gene is TRBJ2-1, the V gene TRBV6-2 or TRBV6-3; a weak D match, TRBD2 (7 bases). The germline V gene has CDR1 MNHEY and CDR2 SVGEGT. The CDR3 loop spans 16 amino acids. The V gene lost 6 bases and the J gene lost 3 bases, with 18 bases spanning the gap. This CDR3 reads CASSHQGGANYNEQFF. As DNA, the CDR3 is TGTGCCAGCAGCCACCAAGGGGGGGCGAACTACAATGAGCAGTTCTTC.

The chain has TRBV20-1 and TRBJ2-5, with 13 bases identical to TRBD2. The V and J ends lost 4 bases and 1 base, in that order; junction bases with no gene match: 12. CDR1 DFQATT and CDR2 SNEGSKA come from the germline V gene (reference sequence). CDR3 length: 18 residues. CDR3: CSATKTSGGAGIQETQYF. CDR3 bases: TGCAGTGCTACAAAAACTAGCGGGGGGGCCGGCATCCAAGAGACCCAGTACTTC.

This clonotype was counted at least ten times. This rearrangement joins TRBV19 to TRBJ1-1; TRBD1 matches 10 bases. CDR1 is LNHDA and CDR2 is SQIVND in the germline V gene (reference sequence). Trimming removed 9 bases from V and 9 bases from J; junction bases left unmatched: 4. This CDR3 spans 11 amino acids. This CDR3 is CASRTGGKAFF. The CDR3 region has the DNA TGTGCCAGCAGGACAGGGGGTAAAGCTTTCTTT. The full variable domain, rest sourced from reference TRBV19 and TRBJ1-1, is DGGITQSPKYLFRKEGQNVTLSCEQNLNHDAMYWYRQDPGQGLRLIYYSQIVNDFQKGDIAEGYSVSREKKESFPLTVTSAQKNPTAFYLCASRTGGKAFFGQGTRLTVV.

This clonotype was seen many times. The rearrangement links TRBV5-1 to TRBJ2-1; 11 positions match TRBD2. Germline V lookup: CDR1 SGHRS, CDR2 YFSETQ. The CDR3 totals 18 residues. The ends lost 2 bases at V and 4 bases at J; junction bases unmatched: 11. The CDR3 bases are TGCGCCAGCAGCTTAGGGACCTGGACTAGCGGGCCTTACAATGAGCAGTTCTTC. Translating gives CASSLGTWTSGPYNEQFF.

This clonotype was observed at least ten times. This chain uses TRBV20-1 with TRBJ2-6; D is unclear. The germline V and J ends were trimmed by 3 bases and 3 bases, with 3 bases remaining between them. The CDR3 runs 12 residues. Germline V gene data show CDR1 as DFQATT and CDR2 as SNEGSKA (reference sequence). The CDR3 DNA reads TGCAGTGCTAGGTATGGGGCCAACGTCCTGACTTTC. Encoded protein: CSARYGANVLTF.

This clonotype was found many times. This chain connects TRBV20-1 to TRBJ1-1, with TRBD1 matching over 9 bases. The germline CDR1 and CDR2 sequences are DFQATT and SNEGSKA (reference sequence). This CDR3 has 13 amino acids. The V gene end was trimmed by 7 bases and the J gene end by 3 bases; junction bases not matched to a gene: 6. CDR3 sequence: CSVSQGAHTEAFF. The DNA of the CDR3 is TGCAGTGTTTCACAGGGGGCGCACACTGAAGCTTTCTTT.

This clonotype appeared many times. This chain joins TRBV11-2 and TRBJ2-1; 9 bases are a match to TRBD2. J lost 10 bases, V lost 0 bases, and 4 bases had no gene match. The germline V gene encodes CDR1 SGHAT and CDR2 FQNNGV. The CDR3 consists of 14 residues. The DNA of the CDR3 is TGTGCCAGCAGCTTAGATGTCCTAGCGGGGGAGCAGTTCTTC. It translates to CASSLDVLAGEQFF.

This clonotype was detected many times. The J gene is TRBJ1-5, the V gene TRBV27; D possibly corresponds to TRBD1 (6 bases). V lost 8 bases, J lost 3 bases, and 20 bases lay in between. The length of the CDR3 is 16 residues. Germline V gives CDR1 MNHEY, CDR2 SMNVEV (reference sequence). CDR3 residues: CASRTRGGGHNQPQHF. The DNA for the CDR3 is TGTGCCAGCCGGACCCGGGGGGGGGGACACAATCAGCCCCAGCATTTT.

This clonotype was detected many times. The chain links TRBV20-1 to TRBJ2-7, with a tentative D call TRBD1 (5 bases). The CDR3 is 12 amino acids. With 3 bases removed from V and 3 bases from J, the gap between germline ends came to 9 bases. Germline CDR1 and CDR2: DFQATT and SNEGSKA (reference sequence). The CDR3 region has the DNA TGCAGTGCTAGCCGTCAGGGCTACGAGCAGTACTTC. Its translation: CSASRQGYEQYF.

In this sample, this clonotype turned up many times. The chain uses TRBV29-1 and TRBJ2-5, with 8 bases that match TRBD1. Per germline, CDR1 SQVTM and CDR2 ANQGSEA. V lost 5 bases and J lost 5; bases outside the gene matches: 13. The CDR3 length is 15 residues. The CDR3 is CSVKARDRSAETQYF. In DNA form, the CDR3 reads TGCAGCGTTAAGGCCCGGGACAGGTCTGCCGAGACCCAGTACTTC.

This clonotype was counted many times. The chain recombines TRBV20-1 with TRBJ2-3; D may match TRBD1 or TRBD2 (5 bases each). With 1 base removed from V and 4 bases from J, the gap between germline ends came to 9 bases. The CDR3 is 13 amino acids. Germline loops: CDR1 DFQATT, CDR2 SNEGSKA (reference sequence). As DNA, the CDR3 is TGCAGTGCTAGAGGGCAGGGACCAGATACGCAGTATTTT. Protein sequence: CSARGQGPDTQYF.

There are many counts of this clonotype. The chain is built from TRBV4-3 and TRBJ2-7; unclear D gene. The CDR3 contains 13 residues. In germline, CDR1 is LGHNA, CDR2 YSLEER. Trimming removed 2 bases at V and 6 bases at J, with 11 bases between. The CDR3, as DNA: TGCGCCAGCAGCCAACGCCCAGACCGCGAGCAGTACTTC. It codes for CASSQRPDREQYF.

There are many counts of this clonotype. The chain joins TRBV24-1 to TRBJ2-1; TRBD2 is a possible D gene (6 bases). CDR1 is KGHDR and CDR2 is SFDVKD in the germline V gene. The V end was cut by 4 bases, the J end by 0 bases, with 15 bases between. This CDR3 has 17 residues. The CDR3 nucleotides are TGTGCCACCAGTGACCCTTCGCGGGGTAGCTCCTACAATGAGCAGTTCTTC. This encodes CATSDPSRGSSYNEQFF.

This clonotype was seen at least ten times. This chain connects TRBV20-1 to TRBJ2-7; either TRBD1 or TRBD2 may supply D (5 bases each). The CDR3 length is 14 residues. Germline CDR1 reads DFQATT; CDR2 reads SNEGSKA (reference sequence). V was trimmed by 5 bases and J by 2 bases, leaving 16 bases between them. As DNA, the CDR3 is TGCAGTGCTTCACACTGGGGGATTACCTACGAGCAGTACTTC. Translating it yields CSASHWGITYEQYF.

This clonotype was found many times. V gene TRBV5-6 combines with J gene TRBJ1-2; D ambiguous. V was cut by 0 bases and J by 0 bases, with 6 bases left in between. This CDR3 is built from 14 residues. CDR1 and CDR2 from the germline V gene are SGHDT and YYEEEE. In DNA, the CDR3 is TGTGCCAGCAGCTTGGGAGGCGCTAACTATGGCTACACCTTC. This codes for CASSLGGANYGYTF.

This clonotype has at least ten counts. J is TRBJ2-1 and V is TRBV5-1; the D gene is possibly TRBD2 (6 bases). CDR1 is SGHRS, CDR2 YFSETQ, per germline. The ends were cut back, 0 bases at V and 4 bases at J, with 14 bases in the middle. This CDR3 is built from 16 residues. The CDR3 region is CASSLVGGNLYNEQFF. The CDR3 nucleotides read TGCGCCAGCAGCTTGGTAGGCGGGAATCTATACAATGAGCAGTTCTTC.

Ten or more counts support this clonotype. CDR3 region: CASSYRGLGLHEQFF. The CDR3 nucleotides read TGTGCCAGCAGTTATCGCGGGCTGGGCCTCCATGAGCAGTTCTTC. The V call is TRBV6-5, the J call TRBJ2-1, with D possibly TRBD2 on 5 matching bases. The V gene lost 3 bases and the J gene lost 8 bases, with 17 bases spanning the gap. CDR1 MNHEY and CDR2 SVGAGI come from the germline V gene. The CDR3 runs to 15 residues.